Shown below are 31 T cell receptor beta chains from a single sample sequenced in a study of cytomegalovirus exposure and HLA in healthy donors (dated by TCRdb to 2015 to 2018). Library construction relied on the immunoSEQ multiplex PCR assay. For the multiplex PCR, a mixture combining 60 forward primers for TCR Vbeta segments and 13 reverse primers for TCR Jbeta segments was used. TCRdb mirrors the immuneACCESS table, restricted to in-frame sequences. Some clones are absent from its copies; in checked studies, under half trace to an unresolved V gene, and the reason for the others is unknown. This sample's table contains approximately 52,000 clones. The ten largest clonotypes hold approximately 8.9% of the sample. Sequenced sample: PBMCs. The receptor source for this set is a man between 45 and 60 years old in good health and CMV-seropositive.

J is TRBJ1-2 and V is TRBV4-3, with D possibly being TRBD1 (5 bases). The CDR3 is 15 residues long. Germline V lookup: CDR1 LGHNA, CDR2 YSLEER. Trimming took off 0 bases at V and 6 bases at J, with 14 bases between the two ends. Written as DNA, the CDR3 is TGCGCCAGCAGCCAAGATCTTGGGGGGGTCAATGGCTACACCTTC. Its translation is CASSQDLGGVNGYTF.

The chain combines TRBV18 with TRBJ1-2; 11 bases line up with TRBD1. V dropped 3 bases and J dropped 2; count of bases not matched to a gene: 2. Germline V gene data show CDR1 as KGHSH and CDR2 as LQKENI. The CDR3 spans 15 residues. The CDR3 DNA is TGTGCCAGCTCACCCGGACAGGGGGCCAACTATGGCTACACCTTC. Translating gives CASSPGQGANYGYTF.

The CDR3 here is CASRADRGGNQPQHF. In nucleotides, the CDR3 is TGTGCCAGCAGGGCAGACCGGGGGGGCAATCAGCCCCAGCATTTT. The rearrangement links TRBV6-5 to TRBJ1-5, with D tentatively TRBD1 (5 bases). Germline-derived CDR1 and CDR2 are MNHEY and SVGAGI. This CDR3 is built from 15 residues. V gave up 6 bases and J gave up 2 bases, with 14 bases separating them.

As DNA, the CDR3 is TGTGCCAGCAGTTCCCTTCCGACAAGGGGGATTGCGACCCAGTACTTC. It translates to CASSSLPTRGIATQYF. The chain carries TRBV28 and TRBJ2-5; weak D call: TRBD1 (6 bases). Germline lookup yields CDR1 MDHEN and CDR2 SYDVKM. This CDR3 is built from 16 residues. Trimming took 4 bases from V and 7 from J, leaving 22 bases between them.

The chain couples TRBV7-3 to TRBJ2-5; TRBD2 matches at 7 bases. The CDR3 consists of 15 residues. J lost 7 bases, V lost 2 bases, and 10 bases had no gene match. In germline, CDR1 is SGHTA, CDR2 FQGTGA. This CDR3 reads CASSLDAGDSGTQYF. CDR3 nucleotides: TGTGCCAGCAGCTTAGATGCGGGGGACTCAGGGACCCAGTACTTC. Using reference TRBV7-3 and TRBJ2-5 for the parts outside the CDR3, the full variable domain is GAGVSQTPSNKVTEKGKYVELRCDPISGHTALYWYRQSLGQGPEFLIYFQGTGAADDSGLPNDRFFAVRPEGSVSTLKIQRTERGDSAVYLCASSLDAGDSGTQYFGPGTRLLVL.

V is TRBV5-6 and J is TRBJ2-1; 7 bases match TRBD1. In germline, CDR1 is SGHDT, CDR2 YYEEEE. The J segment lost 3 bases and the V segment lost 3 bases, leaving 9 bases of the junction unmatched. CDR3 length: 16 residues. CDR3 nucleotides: TGTGCCAGCAGCTCAGTATCAGGGGGAATCTACAATGAGCAGTTCTTC. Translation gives CASSSVSGGIYNEQFF.

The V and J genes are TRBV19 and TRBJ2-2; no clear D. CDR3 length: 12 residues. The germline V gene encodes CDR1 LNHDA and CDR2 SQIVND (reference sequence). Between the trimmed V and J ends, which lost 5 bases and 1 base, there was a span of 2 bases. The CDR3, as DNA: TGTGCCAGTAGTCAGAACACCGGGGAGCTGTTTTTT. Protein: CASSQNTGELFF.

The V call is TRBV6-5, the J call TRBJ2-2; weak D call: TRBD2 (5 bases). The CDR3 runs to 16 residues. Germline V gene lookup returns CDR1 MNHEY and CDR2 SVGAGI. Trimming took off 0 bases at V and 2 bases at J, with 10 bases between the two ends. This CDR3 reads CASSYSAGLNTGELFF. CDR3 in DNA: TGTGCCAGCAGTTACTCTGCTGGACTTAACACCGGGGAGCTGTTTTTT.

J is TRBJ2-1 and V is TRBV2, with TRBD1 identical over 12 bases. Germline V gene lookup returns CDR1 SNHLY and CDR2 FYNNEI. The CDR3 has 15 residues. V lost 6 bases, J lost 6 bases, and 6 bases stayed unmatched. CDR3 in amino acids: CASSGGQGAINEQFF. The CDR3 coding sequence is TGTGCCAGCAGCGGGGGACAGGGGGCCATCAATGAGCAGTTCTTC.

CDR3 nucleotide sequence: TGTGCCAGCAGTCCAGGACAGGGGAGTGGCTACACCTTC. This translates into CASSPGQGSGYTF. The chain employs TRBV9 and TRBJ1-2, with TRBD1 identical over 9 bases. The CDR3 consists of 13 residues. The trim removed 5 bases at V and 7 bases at J, leaving 6 bases unmatched. Germline values: CDR1 SGDLS, CDR2 YYNGEE.

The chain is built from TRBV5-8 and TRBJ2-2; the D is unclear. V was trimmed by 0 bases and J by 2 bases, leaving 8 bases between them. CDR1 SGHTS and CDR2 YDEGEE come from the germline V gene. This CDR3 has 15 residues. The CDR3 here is CASSLVAGNTGELFF. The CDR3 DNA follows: TGTGCCAGCAGCTTGGTTGCAGGAAACACCGGGGAGCTGTTTTTT. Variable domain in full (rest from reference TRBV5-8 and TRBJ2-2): EAGVTQSPTHLIKTRGQQATLRCSPISGHTSVYWYQQALGLGLQFLLWYDEGEERNRGNFPPRFSGRQFPNYSSELNVNALELEDSALYLCASSLVAGNTGELFFGEGSRLTVL.

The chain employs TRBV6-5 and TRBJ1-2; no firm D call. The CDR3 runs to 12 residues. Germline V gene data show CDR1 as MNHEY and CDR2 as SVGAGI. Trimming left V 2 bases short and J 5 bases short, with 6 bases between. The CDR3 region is CASSYPGYGYTF. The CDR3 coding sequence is TGTGCCAGCAGTTACCCCGGGTATGGCTACACCTTC.

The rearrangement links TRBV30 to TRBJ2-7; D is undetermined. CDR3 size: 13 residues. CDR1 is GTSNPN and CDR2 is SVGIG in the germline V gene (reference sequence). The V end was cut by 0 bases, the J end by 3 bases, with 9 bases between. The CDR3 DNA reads TGTGCCTGGAGTGTTTCCCAAATCTACGAGCAGTACTTC. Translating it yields CAWSVSQIYEQYF. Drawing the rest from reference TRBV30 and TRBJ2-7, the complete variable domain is SQTIHQWPATLVQPVGSPLSLECTVEGTSNPNLYWYRQAAGRGLQLLFYSVGIGQISSEVPQNLSASRPQDRQFILSSKKLLLSDSGFYLCAWSVSQIYEQYFGPGTRLTVT.

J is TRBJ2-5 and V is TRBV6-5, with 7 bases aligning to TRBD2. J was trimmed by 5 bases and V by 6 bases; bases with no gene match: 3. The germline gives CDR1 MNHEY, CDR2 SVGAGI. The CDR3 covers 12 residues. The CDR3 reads CASRSAGETQYF. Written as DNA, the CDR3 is TGTGCCAGCAGATCAGCGGGGGAGACCCAGTACTTC.

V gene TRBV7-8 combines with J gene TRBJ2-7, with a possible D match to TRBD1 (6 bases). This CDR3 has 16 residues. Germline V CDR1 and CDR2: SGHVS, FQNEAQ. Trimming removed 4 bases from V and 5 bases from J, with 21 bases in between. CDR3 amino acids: CASSSGRGQGMNEQYF. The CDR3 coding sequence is TGTGCCAGCAGCTCCGGCCGGGGACAAGGAATGAACGAGCAGTACTTC. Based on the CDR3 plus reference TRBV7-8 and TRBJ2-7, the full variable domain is GAGVSQSPRYKVAKRGQDVALRCDPISGHVSLFWYQQALGQGPEFLTYFQNEAQLDKSGLPSDRFFAERPEGSVSTLKIQRTQQEDSAVYLCASSSGRGQGMNEQYFGPGTRLTVT.

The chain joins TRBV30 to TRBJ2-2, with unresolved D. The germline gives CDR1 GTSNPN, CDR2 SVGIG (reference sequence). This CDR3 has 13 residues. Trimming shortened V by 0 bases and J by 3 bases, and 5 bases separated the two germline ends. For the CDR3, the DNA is TGTGCCTGGAGTGTACAACACACCGGGGAGCTGTTTTTT. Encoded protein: CAWSVQHTGELFF.

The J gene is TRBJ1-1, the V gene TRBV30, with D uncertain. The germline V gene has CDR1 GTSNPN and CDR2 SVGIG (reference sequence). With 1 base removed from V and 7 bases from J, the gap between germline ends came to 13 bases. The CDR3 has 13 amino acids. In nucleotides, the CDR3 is TGTGCCTGGAGTGCGGGGAGAGGTTGTGAAGCTTTCTTT. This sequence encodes CAWSAGRGCEAFF.

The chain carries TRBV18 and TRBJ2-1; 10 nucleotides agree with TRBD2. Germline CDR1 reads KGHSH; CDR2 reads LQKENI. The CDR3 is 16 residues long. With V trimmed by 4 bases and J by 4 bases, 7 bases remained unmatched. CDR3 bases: TGTGCCAGCTCACTCCTCCAGCGGGAGGGTTACAATGAGCAGTTCTTC. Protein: CASSLLQREGYNEQFF.

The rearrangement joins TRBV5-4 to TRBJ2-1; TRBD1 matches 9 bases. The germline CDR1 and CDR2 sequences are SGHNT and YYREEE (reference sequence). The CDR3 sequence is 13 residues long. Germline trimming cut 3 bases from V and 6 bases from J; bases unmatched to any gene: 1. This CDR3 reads CASSSDRGNEQFF. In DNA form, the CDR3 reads TGTGCCAGCAGCTCGGACAGGGGCAATGAGCAGTTCTTC. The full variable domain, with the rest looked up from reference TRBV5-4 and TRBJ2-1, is ETGVTQSPTHLIKTRGQQVTLRCSSQSGHNTVSWYQQALGQGPQFIFQYYREEENGRGNFPPRFSGLQFPNYSSELNVNALELDDSALYLCASSSDRGNEQFFGPGTRLTVL.

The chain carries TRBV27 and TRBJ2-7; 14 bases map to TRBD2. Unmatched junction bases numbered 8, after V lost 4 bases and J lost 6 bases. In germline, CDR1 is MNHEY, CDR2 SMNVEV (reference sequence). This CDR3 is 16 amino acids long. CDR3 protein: CASSSGLAGEDFEQYF. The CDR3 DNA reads TGTGCCAGCAGTTCGGGACTAGCGGGAGAGGACTTCGAGCAGTACTTC.

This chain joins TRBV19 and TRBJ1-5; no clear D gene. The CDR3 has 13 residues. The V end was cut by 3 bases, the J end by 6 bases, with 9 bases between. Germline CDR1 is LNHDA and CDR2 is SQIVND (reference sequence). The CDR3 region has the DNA TGTGCCAGTAGTATTGACGGGTTTCAGCCCCAGCATTTT. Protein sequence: CASSIDGFQPQHF.

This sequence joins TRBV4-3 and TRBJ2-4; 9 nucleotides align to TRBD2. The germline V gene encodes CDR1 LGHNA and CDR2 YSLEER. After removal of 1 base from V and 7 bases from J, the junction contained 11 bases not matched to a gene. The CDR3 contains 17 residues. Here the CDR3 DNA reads TGCGCCAGCAGCCAAGCCGGAGCGGGGGGACTCGGGAACATTCAGTACTTC. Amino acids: CASSQAGAGGLGNIQYF.

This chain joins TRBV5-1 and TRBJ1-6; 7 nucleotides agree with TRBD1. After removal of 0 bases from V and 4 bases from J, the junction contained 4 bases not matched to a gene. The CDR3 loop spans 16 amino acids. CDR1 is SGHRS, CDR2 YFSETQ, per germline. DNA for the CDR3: TGCGCCAGCAGCTTGGAGCCGGGACAGTATAATTCACCCCTCCACTTT. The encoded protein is CASSLEPGQYNSPLHF. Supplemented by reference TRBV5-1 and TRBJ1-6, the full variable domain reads KAGVTQTPRYLIKTRGQQVTLSCSPISGHRSVSWYQQTPGQGLQFLFEYFSETQRNKGNFPGRFSGRQFSNSRSEMNVSTLELGDSALYLCASSLEPGQYNSPLHFGNGTRLTVT.

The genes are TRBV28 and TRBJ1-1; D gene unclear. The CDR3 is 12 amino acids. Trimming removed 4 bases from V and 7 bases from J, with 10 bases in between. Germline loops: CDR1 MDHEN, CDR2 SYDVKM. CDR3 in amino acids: CASSSQGGEAFF. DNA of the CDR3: TGTGCCAGCAGTTCTCAAGGCGGTGAAGCTTTCTTT.

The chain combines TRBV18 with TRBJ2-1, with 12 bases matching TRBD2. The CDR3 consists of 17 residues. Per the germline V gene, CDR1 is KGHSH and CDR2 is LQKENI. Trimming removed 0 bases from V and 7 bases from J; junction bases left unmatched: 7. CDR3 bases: TGTGCCAGCTCACCACCAGGCCTAGCGGGAGGGCAAAATGAGCAGTTCTTC. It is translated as CASSPPGLAGGQNEQFF.

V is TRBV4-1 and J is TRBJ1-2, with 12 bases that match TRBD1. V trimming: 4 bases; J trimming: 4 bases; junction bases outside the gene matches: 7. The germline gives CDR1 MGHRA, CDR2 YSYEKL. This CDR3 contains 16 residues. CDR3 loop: CASSLSGTGGVYGYTF. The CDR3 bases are TGCGCCAGCAGCCTGTCCGGGACAGGGGGCGTCTATGGCTACACCTTC.

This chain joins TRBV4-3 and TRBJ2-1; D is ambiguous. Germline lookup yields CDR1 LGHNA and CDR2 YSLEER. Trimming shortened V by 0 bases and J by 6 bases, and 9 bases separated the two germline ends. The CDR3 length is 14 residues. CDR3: CASSQDLSANEQFF. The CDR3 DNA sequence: TGCGCCAGCAGCCAAGATCTATCCGCCAATGAGCAGTTCTTC.

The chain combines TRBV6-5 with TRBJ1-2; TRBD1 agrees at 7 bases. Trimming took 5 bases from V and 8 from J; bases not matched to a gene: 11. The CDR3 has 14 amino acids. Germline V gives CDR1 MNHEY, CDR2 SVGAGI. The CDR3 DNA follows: TGTGCCAGCAGTACCGGACAGGACCGCGAAGGCTACACCTTC. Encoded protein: CASSTGQDREGYTF.

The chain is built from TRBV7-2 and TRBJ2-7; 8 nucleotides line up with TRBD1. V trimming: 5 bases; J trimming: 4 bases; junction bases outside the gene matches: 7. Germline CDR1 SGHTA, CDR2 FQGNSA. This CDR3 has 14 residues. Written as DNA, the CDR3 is TGTGCCAGCAGCCGTGACGGGGACAGGTACGAGCAGTACTTC. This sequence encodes CASSRDGDRYEQYF.

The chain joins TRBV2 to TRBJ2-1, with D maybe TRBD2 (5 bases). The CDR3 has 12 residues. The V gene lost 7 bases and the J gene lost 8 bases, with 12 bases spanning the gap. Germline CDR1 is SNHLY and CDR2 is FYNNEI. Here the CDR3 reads CASKVASHEQFF. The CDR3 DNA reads TGTGCCAGCAAGGTAGCGTCTCATGAGCAGTTCTTC.

The CDR3 DNA reads TGTGCCAGCAGTTACTCGATGCGGACAGACTATGGCTACACCTTC. This codes for CASSYSMRTDYGYTF. This chain uses TRBV6-5 with TRBJ1-2; tentative D call: TRBD1 (6 bases). The CDR3 loop spans 15 amino acids. Deletions cut 0 bases from V and 3 bases from J, with 11 bases between. Germline V gives CDR1 MNHEY, CDR2 SVGAGI.